This T cell receptor (beta chain) was profiled in a study of blood T cell repertoires in COVID-19. TCRdb keeps only in-frame clones here, not all; method: immunoSEQ multiplex PCR. The sample lists some 100,000 clones, 80% to 90% occurring once. There are 15 residues in the CDR3. V lost 0 bases to trimming and J lost 6 bases; unmatched junction nucleotides: 8. CDR1 SGDLS and CDR2 YYNGEE come from the germline V gene. Sequences were obtained from PBMCs or T cells enriched from blood (not recorded which). V is TRBV9 and J is TRBJ1-2; 7 bases map to TRBD1. The receptor was isolated from a woman aged 50 to 60 who had recovered from COVID-19. CDR3: CASSVGRYRGDGYTF. The CDR3 DNA reads TGTGCCAGCAGCGTAGGACGGTACAGGGGTGATGGCTACACCTTC.